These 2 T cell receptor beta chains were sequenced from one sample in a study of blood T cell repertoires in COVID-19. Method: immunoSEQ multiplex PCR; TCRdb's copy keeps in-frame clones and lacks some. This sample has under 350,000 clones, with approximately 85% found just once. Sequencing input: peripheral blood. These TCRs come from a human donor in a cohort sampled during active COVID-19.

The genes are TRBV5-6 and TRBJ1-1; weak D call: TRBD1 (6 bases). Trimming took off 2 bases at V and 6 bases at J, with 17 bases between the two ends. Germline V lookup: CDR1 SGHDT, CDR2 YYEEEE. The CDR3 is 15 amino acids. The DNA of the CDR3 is TGTGCCAGCAGCTTTACAGGGAGATGGTACGCTGAAGCTTTCTTT. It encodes CASSFTGRWYAEAFF.

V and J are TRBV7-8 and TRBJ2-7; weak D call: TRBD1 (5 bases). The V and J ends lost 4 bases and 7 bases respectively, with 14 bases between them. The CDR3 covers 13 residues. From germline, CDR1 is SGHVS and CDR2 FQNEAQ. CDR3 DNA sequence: TGTGCCAGCAGCTCCGGTACAGGTGGTGAGCAGTACTTC. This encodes CASSSGTGGEQYF. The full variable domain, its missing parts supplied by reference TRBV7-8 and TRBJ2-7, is GAGVSQSPRYKVAKRGQDVALRCDPISGHVSLFWYQQALGQGPEFLTYFQNEAQLDKSGLPSDRFFAERPEGSVSTLKIQRTQQEDSAVYLCASSSGTGGEQYFGPGTRLTVT.